Sequencing of this TCR beta chain was carried out in a study of cytomegalovirus exposure and HLA in healthy donors. For the study at large: A subsequent analysis stated that the 120 or so validation repertoires were run on the same platform as the roughly 700 first-cohort repertoires.

Study-level findings and limits: Researchers catalogued roughly 150 TCR beta chains as cytomegalovirus-associated. It was reported that the classifier diagnosed cytomegalovirus status with high specificity and sensitivity in both the original and validation cohorts. One later analysis, an examination of the 120 or so validation repertoires, found that first-cohort TCR clusters tended to co-occur in them.

TCRdb keeps only in-frame clones here, not all; method: immunoSEQ multiplex PCR. The sample comprises tens of thousands of clones, 85% of which are singletons, and approximately 3% rests with the top ten. V lost 5 bases and J lost 0, with 17 bases in between. The germline V gene encodes CDR1 LGHNA and CDR2 YSLEER. The CDR3 runs to 17 residues. Regarding this clone: Its antigen is currently unknown.

This chain connects TRBV4-3 to TRBJ2-1, with D possibly TRBD2 on 6 matching bases. Sequenced material: PBMCs. The clonotype was recovered from a man aged 25-40 years in good health and CMV-seronegative. The CDR3 region has the DNA TGCGCCAGCAGCTCCTGGGGGGACGCGGGCTCCTACAATGAGCAGTTCTTC. This gives the protein CASSSWGDAGSYNEQFF.